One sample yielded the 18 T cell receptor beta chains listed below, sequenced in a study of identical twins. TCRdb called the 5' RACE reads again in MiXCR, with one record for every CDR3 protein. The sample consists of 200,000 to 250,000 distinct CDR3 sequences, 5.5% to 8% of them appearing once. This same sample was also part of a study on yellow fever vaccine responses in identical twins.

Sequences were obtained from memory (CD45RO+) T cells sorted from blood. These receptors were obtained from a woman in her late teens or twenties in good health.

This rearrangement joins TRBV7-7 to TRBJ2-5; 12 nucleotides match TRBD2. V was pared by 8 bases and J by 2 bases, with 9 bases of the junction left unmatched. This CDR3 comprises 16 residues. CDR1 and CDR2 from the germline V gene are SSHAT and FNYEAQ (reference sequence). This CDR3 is CASRPSLAGGQETQYF. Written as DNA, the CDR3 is TGTGCCAGCCGCCCGTCTCTAGCGGGAGGGCAAGAGACCCAGTACTTC.

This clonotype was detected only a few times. CDR3 in amino acids: CASSSPIRDSYEQYF. The CDR3 coding sequence is TGTGCCAGCAGCTCACCAATCCGGGACAGCTACGAGCAGTACTTC. The rearrangement uses TRBV11-2 and TRBJ2-7; 7 bases align to TRBD1. The length of the CDR3 is 15 residues. Germline CDR1 reads SGHAT; CDR2 reads FQNNGV. V lost 4 bases and J lost 3; bases outside the gene matches: 9.

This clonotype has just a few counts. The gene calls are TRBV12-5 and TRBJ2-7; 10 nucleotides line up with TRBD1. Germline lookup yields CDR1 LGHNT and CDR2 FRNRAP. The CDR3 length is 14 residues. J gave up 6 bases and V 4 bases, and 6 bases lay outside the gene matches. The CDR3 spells CASGSSGQGSEQYF. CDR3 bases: TGTGCTAGTGGTTCCTCGGGACAGGGGTCCGAGCAGTACTTC.

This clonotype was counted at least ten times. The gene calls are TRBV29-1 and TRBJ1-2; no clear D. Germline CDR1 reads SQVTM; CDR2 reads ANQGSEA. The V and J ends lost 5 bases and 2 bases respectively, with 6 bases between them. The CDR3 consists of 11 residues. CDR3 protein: CSVTENYGYTF. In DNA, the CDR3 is TGCAGCGTTACGGAAAACTATGGCTACACCTTC.

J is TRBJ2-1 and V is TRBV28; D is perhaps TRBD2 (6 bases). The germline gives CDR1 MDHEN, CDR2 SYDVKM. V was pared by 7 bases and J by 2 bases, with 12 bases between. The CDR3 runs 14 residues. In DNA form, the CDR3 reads TGTGCCAGCACGACCTCGGGGGCCTACAATGAGCAGTTCTTC. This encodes CASTTSGAYNEQFF.

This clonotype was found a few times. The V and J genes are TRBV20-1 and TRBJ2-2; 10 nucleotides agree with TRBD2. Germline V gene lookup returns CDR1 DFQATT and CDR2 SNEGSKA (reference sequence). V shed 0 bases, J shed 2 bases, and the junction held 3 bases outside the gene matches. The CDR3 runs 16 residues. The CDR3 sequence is CSARDQRGGNTGELFF. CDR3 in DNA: TGCAGTGCTAGAGATCAGCGGGGGGGTAACACCGGGGAGCTGTTTTTT.

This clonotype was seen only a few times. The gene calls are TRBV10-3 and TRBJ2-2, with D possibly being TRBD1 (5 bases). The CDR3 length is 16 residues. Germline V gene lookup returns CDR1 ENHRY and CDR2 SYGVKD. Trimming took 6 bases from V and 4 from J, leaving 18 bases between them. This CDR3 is CAIRPTTVDGTGELFF. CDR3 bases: TGTGCCATCAGGCCCACGACAGTGGACGGCACCGGGGAGCTGTTTTTT.

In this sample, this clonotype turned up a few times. The CDR3 DNA reads as TGTGCCAGCAGAGACAGGGGGCTTGAAAAACTGTTTTTT. This codes for CASRDRGLEKLFF. This rearrangement joins TRBV2 to TRBJ1-4; 10 nucleotides line up with TRBD1. The CDR3 runs to 13 residues. Germline values: CDR1 SNHLY, CDR2 FYNNEI. The V gene end was trimmed by 6 bases and the J gene end by 7 bases; junction bases not matched to a gene: 2.

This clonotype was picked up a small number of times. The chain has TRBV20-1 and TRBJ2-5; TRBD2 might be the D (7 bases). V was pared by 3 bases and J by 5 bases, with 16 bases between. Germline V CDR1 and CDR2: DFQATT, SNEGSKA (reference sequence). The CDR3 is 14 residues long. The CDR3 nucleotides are TGCAGTGCTAGGTTAGGGGGTAGCGGGGAGACCCAGTACTTC. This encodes CSARLGGSGETQYF.

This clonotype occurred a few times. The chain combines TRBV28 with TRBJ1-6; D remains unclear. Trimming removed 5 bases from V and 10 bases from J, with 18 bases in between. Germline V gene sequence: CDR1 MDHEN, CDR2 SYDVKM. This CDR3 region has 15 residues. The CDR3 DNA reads TGTGCCAGCAGTAAATGGGTTGGACGGTCATCACCCCTCCACTTT. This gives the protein CASSKWVGRSSPLHF.

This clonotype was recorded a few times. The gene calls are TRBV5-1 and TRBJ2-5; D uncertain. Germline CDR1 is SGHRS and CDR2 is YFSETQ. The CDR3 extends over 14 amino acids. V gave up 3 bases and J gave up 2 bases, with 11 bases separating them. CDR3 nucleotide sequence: TGCGCCAGCAGCTCCCCCCCCCAGCAAGAGACCCAGTACTTC. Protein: CASSSPPQQETQYF.

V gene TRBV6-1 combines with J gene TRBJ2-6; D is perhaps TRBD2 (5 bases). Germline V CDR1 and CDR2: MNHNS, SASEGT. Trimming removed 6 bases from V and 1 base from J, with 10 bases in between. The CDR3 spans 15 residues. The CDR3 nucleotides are TGTGCCAGCAGCTCCGGGGAATCTGGGGCCAACGTCCTGACTTTC. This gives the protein CASSSGESGANVLTF.

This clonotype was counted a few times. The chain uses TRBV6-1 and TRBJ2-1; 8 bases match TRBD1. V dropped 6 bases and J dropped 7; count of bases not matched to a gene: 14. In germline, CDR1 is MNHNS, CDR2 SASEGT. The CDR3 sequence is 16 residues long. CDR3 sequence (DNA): TGTGCCAGCAGCCGCCCTCCGATCGACAGGGGAAATGAGCAGTTCTTC. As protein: CASSRPPIDRGNEQFF.

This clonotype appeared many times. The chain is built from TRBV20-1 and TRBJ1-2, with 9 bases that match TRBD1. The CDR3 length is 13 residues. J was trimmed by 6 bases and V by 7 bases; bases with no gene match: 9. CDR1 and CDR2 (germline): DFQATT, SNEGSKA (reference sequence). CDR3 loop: CSVISGQGHGYTF. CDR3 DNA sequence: TGCAGTGTGATTTCGGGACAGGGACATGGCTACACCTTC.

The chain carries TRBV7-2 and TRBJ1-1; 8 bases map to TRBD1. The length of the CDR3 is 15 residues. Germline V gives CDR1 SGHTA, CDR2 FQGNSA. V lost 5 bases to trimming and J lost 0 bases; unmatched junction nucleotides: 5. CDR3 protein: CASSPGTGMNTEAFF. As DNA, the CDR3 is TGTGCCAGCAGCCCTGGGACAGGAATGAACACTGAAGCTTTCTTT.

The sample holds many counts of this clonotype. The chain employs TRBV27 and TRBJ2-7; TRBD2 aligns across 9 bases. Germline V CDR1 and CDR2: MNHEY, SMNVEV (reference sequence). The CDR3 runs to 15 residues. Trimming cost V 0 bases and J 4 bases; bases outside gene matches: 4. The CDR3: CASSLSTSGIYEQYF. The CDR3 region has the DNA TGTGCCAGCAGTTTATCGACTAGCGGAATATACGAGCAGTACTTC.

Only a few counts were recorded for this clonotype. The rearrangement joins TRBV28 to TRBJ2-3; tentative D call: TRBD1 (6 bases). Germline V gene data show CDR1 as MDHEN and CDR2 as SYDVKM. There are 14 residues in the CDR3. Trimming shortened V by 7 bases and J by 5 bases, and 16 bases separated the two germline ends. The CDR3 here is CASIGGIVGDTQYF. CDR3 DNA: TGTGCCAGCATAGGGGGTATAGTTGGAGATACGCAGTATTTT.

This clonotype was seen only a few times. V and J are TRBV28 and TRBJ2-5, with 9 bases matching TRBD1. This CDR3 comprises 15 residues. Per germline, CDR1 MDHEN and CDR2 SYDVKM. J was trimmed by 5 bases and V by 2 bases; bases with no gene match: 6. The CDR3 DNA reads TGTGCCAGCAGTTTAAGACAGGGGGAGTGGGAGACCCAGTACTTC. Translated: CASSLRQGEWETQYF.